This T cell receptor beta chain was captured by sequencing in a study of cytomegalovirus exposure and HLA in healthy donors. In its sample, this clone was seen a few times. Use of 60 Vbeta and 13 Jbeta primers characterized the PCR. Clones were read by immunoSEQ multiplex PCR, and TCRdb kept only the in-frame ones, dropping some. The sample lists about 250,000 clones; 72% were seen once. V was cut by 2 bases and J by 5 bases, with 9 bases left in between. The CDR3 contains 14 residues. Germline V CDR1 and CDR2: KGHSH, LQKENI. The receptor was derived from a female donor in good health and CMV-seronegative. The chain is built from TRBV18 and TRBJ2-2; TRBD2 might be the D (5 bases). The source material was PBMCs. CDR3 loop: CASSPTRGTGELFF. The CDR3 bases are TGTGCCAGCTCACCAACTCGCGGGACCGGGGAGCTGTTTTTT.